The source of this T cell receptor beta chain is a study of T cell changes during pregnancy in multiple sclerosis. The CDR3 spans 14 residues. Germline CDR1 and CDR2: SGHRS and YFSETQ. V dropped 3 bases and J dropped 8 bases, with 14 bases sitting between them. This table comes from immunoSEQ multiplex PCR, and its TCRdb copy is limited to in-frame clones, with some not included. The table lists 25,000 to 30,000 clones, 90% to 95% of them singletons. The sequenced sample was CD4+ T cells from peripheral blood mononuclear cells, obtained after pregnancy. The genes are TRBV5-1 and TRBJ1-4; tentatively, D is TRBD1 (6 bases). The sequence was collected from a female donor with multiple sclerosis, enrolled in a pregnancy study. The CDR3 reads CASSSGGAGEKLFF. The CDR3 coding sequence is TGCGCCAGCAGCTCCGGGGGGGCTGGGGAAAAACTGTTTTTT.